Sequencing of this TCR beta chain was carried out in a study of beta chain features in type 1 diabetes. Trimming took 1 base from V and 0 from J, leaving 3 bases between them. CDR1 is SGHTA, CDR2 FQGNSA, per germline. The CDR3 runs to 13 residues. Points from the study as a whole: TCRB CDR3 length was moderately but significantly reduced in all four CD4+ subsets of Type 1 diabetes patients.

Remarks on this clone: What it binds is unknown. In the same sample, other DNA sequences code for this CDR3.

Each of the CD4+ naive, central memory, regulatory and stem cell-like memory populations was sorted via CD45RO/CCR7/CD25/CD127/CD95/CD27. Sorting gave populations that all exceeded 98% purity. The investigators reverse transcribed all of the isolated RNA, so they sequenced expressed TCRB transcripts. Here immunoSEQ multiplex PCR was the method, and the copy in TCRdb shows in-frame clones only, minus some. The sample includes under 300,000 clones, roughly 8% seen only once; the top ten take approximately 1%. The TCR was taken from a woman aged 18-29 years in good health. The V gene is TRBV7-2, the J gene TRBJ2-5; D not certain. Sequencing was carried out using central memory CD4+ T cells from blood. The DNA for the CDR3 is TGTGCCAGCAGCTTAGGTTACCAAGAGACCCAGTACTTC. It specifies CASSLGYQETQYF.